Below, one TCR beta chain is given with its context. The data derive from a study of blood T cell repertoires in COVID-19. The overall study: Spain, Italy and the United States supplied samples that represented acute and convalescent COVID-19. From T cells, B-cell-depleted T cells, or PBMCs came the material, which was cDNA or gDNA.

Authors' analysis steps: Amplification with reference gene primers provided the estimates of nucleated cell counts. Profiling relied on immunoSEQ multiplex PCR, and the TCRdb table lists in-frame clones only, not all of them. For V, J and clone size, that table is used; D and trimming come from the DNA. The data hold about 200,000 clones, with 85% observed a single time. CDR3 length: 15 amino acids. CDR1 MDHEN and CDR2 SYDVKM come from the germline V gene. Trimming took 7 bases from V and 2 from J, leaving 12 bases between them. V gene TRBV28 combines with J gene TRBJ2-6; maybe TRBD1 (5 bases). The sequencing sample was made of peripheral blood. The TCR comes from an elderly woman with acute or convalescent COVID-19. CDR3 sequence: CASKQGTTGANVLTF. The CDR3 DNA is TGTGCCAGCAAGCAGGGTACTACTGGGGCCAACGTCCTGACTTTC.